One and the same sample provided the 32 T cell receptor beta chains below, sequenced in a study of blood T cell repertoires in COVID-19. Produced via immunoSEQ multiplex PCR; TCRdb's table is partial and in-frame only. The sample gives more than 35,000 clones, approximately 91% of which show up once; approximately 2.3% is in the top ten. Sequenced sample: peripheral blood. All receptors come from a human donor in a cohort sampled during active COVID-19.

The V gene is TRBV9, the J gene TRBJ2-2; D is unclear. Germline CDR1 reads SGDLS; CDR2 reads YYNGEE. There are 13 residues in the CDR3. V was cut by 4 bases and J by 15 bases, with 19 bases left in between. Here the CDR3 reads CASSPTANFKVFF. The CDR3 DNA reads TGTGCCAGCAGCCCCACAGCTAACTTTAAAGTGTTTTTT.

J is TRBJ1-1 and V is TRBV19; possibly TRBD1 for D (6 bases). The germline V gene encodes CDR1 LNHDA and CDR2 SQIVND (reference sequence). The CDR3 is made up of 13 amino acids. V was clipped by 5 bases and J by 4 bases, with 11 bases between them. DNA for the CDR3: TGTGCCAGTAGTGTCAGGGGTCGCACTGAAGCTTTCTTT. Amino acid sequence: CASSVRGRTEAFF.

The rearrangement joins TRBV18 to TRBJ1-1; 9 bases fit TRBD1. CDR1 is KGHSH, CDR2 LQKENI, per germline. V shed 8 bases and J 3 bases; nucleotides not matched to a gene: 7. There are 14 residues in the CDR3. The DNA of the CDR3 is TGTGCCAGCCAACAGGGGGCTGGGGACACTGAAGCTTTCTTT. Its protein product is CASQQGAGDTEAFF.

The chain combines TRBV5-1 with TRBJ1-2, with a weak D call TRBD1 (5 bases). CDR3 length: 13 amino acids. Trimming cost V 4 bases and J 6 bases, with 13 bases left between them. Germline assignment: CDR1 SGHRS and CDR2 YFSETQ. The CDR3 spells CASSLGGLDGYTF. The CDR3 coding sequence is TGCGCCAGCAGCCTCGGGGGTCTCGATGGCTACACCTTC.

V and J are TRBV27 and TRBJ1-5; TRBD1 matches at 10 bases. V was clipped by 5 bases and J by 4 bases; unmatched bases: 5. This CDR3 spans 15 amino acids. The germline CDR1 and CDR2 sequences are MNHEY and SMNVEV (reference sequence). CDR3 in DNA: TGTGCCAGCAGTATGACAGGGGGCGAGAATCAGCCCCAGCATTTT. This sequence encodes CASSMTGGENQPQHF.

The rearrangement links TRBV5-5 to TRBJ2-7; no firm D call. The germline V and J ends were trimmed by 4 bases and 7 bases, with 15 bases remaining between them. The CDR3 is 13 amino acids. Germline lookup yields CDR1 SGHKS and CDR2 YYEKEE (reference sequence). CDR3 loop: CASSPLVSAEQYF. The CDR3, as DNA: TGTGCCAGCAGCCCCCTAGTATCGGCTGAGCAGTACTTC.

By share, this clone ranks as medium-sized. The CDR3 loop reads CASSRLVSSTDTQYF. The CDR3 DNA is TGTGCCAGCAGCCGACTTGTGTCTAGCACAGATACGCAGTATTTT. V usage is TRBV2 and J usage is TRBJ2-3; D is uncertain. Germline CDR1 is SNHLY and CDR2 is FYNNEI. This CDR3 comprises 15 residues. V lost 6 bases and J lost 0, with 13 bases in between.

The V and J genes are TRBV7-9 and TRBJ1-2, with D possibly being TRBD1 (5 bases). CDR3 length equals 13 residues. CDR1 is SEHNR and CDR2 is FQNEAQ in the germline V gene (reference sequence). The V and J ends lost 3 bases and 8 bases respectively, with 13 bases between them. The CDR3 sequence: CASSFQEKGGYTF. CDR3 nucleotides: TGTGCCAGCAGCTTTCAGGAGAAGGGGGGCTACACCTTC.

This chain connects TRBV21-1 to TRBJ2-2; the table names TRBD2, a call not compared with the DNA. TRBV21-1 is deemed a pseudogene. The CDR3 is 17 amino acids. The CDR3 sequence: CASSTEGLAGEIGELFF. As DNA, the CDR3 is TGTGCCAGCAGCACCGAGGGACTAGCGGGGGAGATCGGGGAGCTGTTTTTT.

The chain employs TRBV19 and TRBJ1-2; TRBD1 agrees at 12 bases. The CDR3 is 17 residues long. The V gene end was trimmed by 2 bases and the J gene end by 8 bases; junction bases not matched to a gene: 12. From germline, CDR1 is LNHDA and CDR2 SQIVND (reference sequence). The CDR3 sequence is CASSIPGQGAPLRGYTF. CDR3 sequence (DNA): TGTGCCAGTAGTATACCGGGACAGGGGGCGCCCCTCCGGGGCTACACCTTC.

The chain employs TRBV6-5 and TRBJ2-7; D is perhaps TRBD1 (6 bases). Germline CDR1 and CDR2: MNHEY and SVGAGI. The CDR3 consists of 14 residues. V lost 0 bases and J lost 3, with 9 bases in between. The CDR3 nucleotides read TGTGCCAGCAGTTACTCGACAGGCTACTACGAGCAGTACTTC. It yields the protein CASSYSTGYYEQYF.

The chain has TRBV3-1 (or the pseudogene TRBV3-2) and TRBJ2-1; tentatively, D is TRBD1 (5 bases). This CDR3 spans 17 amino acids. The germline V and J ends were trimmed by 5 bases and 0 bases, with 17 bases remaining between them. Germline-derived CDR1 and CDR2 are LGHDT and YNNKEL (reference sequence). The CDR3 spells CASSTHTGPISYNEQFF. For the CDR3, the DNA is TGTGCCAGCAGCACTCACACAGGACCCATCTCCTACAATGAGCAGTTCTTC.

This chain connects TRBV9 to TRBJ2-1; 10 bases agree with TRBD2. The V and J ends lost 1 base and 0 bases, in that order; junction bases with no gene match: 4. Germline CDR1 SGDLS, CDR2 YYNGEE. The length of the CDR3 is 17 residues. The CDR3: CASSVLASGGSYNEQFF. The CDR3 coding sequence is TGTGCCAGCAGCGTATTGGCTAGCGGGGGCTCCTACAATGAGCAGTTCTTC.

This chain joins TRBV27 and TRBJ2-5, with 7 bases identical to TRBD1. With V trimmed by 5 bases and J by 7 bases, 10 bases remained unmatched. The germline V gene has CDR1 MNHEY and CDR2 SMNVEV (reference sequence). The CDR3 runs 14 residues. The CDR3 region is CASSPSTGRGTQYF. DNA of the CDR3: TGTGCCAGCAGTCCCTCGACAGGGCGAGGGACCCAGTACTTC.

V and J are TRBV7-9 and TRBJ2-5; 12 nucleotides line up with TRBD1. Germline CDR1 reads SEHNR; CDR2 reads FQNEAQ (reference sequence). J lost 5 bases, V lost 1 base, and 2 bases had no gene match. This CDR3 spans 15 amino acids. CDR3: CASSLGDRGLETQYF. The DNA for the CDR3 is TGTGCCAGCAGCTTAGGGGACAGGGGGCTCGAGACCCAGTACTTC.

V usage is TRBV28 and J usage is TRBJ2-5; the match to TRBD1 covers 7 bases. This CDR3 has 16 amino acids. J gave up 0 bases and V 3 bases, and 7 bases lay outside the gene matches. Germline CDR1 is MDHEN and CDR2 is SYDVKM. CDR3 DNA: TGTGCCAGCAGTTTCGGGGACAGTTTCTACCAAGAGACCCAGTACTTC. It specifies CASSFGDSFYQETQYF.

This sequence joins TRBV11-2 and TRBJ2-3; D not resolved. The CDR3 loop spans 14 amino acids. V dropped 5 bases and J dropped 0 bases, with 9 bases sitting between them. CDR1 SGHAT and CDR2 FQNNGV come from the germline V gene. Written as DNA, the CDR3 is TGTGCCAGCAGCCGGTGGTTTAGCACAGATACGCAGTATTTT. This translates into CASSRWFSTDTQYF.

This chain links TRBV19 with TRBJ2-2; the match to TRBD1 covers 10 bases. Germline V lookup: CDR1 LNHDA, CDR2 SQIVND (reference sequence). CDR3 length equals 24 residues. The junction had 23 bases not matched to a gene; V was cut back by 0 bases and J by 1 base. The CDR3 protein is CASSIDGFITTRQGATKNTGELFF. The CDR3 region has the DNA TGTGCCAGTAGTATAGATGGTTTTATAACGACGAGACAGGGGGCAACGAAGAACACCGGGGAGCTGTTTTTT.

This chain uses TRBV9 with TRBJ2-5, with 12 bases matching TRBD2. There are 16 residues in the CDR3. The ends lost 4 bases at V and 9 bases at J; junction bases unmatched: 13. Germline loops: CDR1 SGDLS, CDR2 YYNGEE. The CDR3 DNA reads as TGTGCCAGCAGCCCGCGGGGACTAGCGGGCGGTTGGGCCCAGTACTTC. It is translated as CASSPRGLAGGWAQYF.

J is TRBJ1-2 and V is TRBV28; maybe TRBD1 (5 bases). V was cut by 3 bases and J by 8 bases, with 10 bases left in between. The CDR3 has 12 amino acids. Per germline, CDR1 MDHEN and CDR2 SYDVKM. CDR3 in DNA: TGTGCCAGCAGTTTCAGGGATGTCGGCTACACCTTC. Its translation: CASSFRDVGYTF.

V is TRBV5-1 and J is TRBJ2-7, with D perhaps TRBD1 (6 bases). Germline V gene lookup returns CDR1 SGHRS and CDR2 YFSETQ. V lost 0 bases to trimming and J lost 1 base, with 23 bases between them. CDR3 length: 19 amino acids. The CDR3 nucleotides are TGCGCCAGCAGCTTGGATCCAGCAGGGGCCCTTTTCGGGTCCTACGAGCAGTACTTC. Translation gives CASSLDPAGALFGSYEQYF.

The J gene is TRBJ2-2, the V gene TRBV5-5, with no clear D. The germline gives CDR1 SGHKS, CDR2 YYEKEE (reference sequence). The CDR3 is made up of 14 amino acids. V was clipped by 6 bases and J by 6 bases, with 15 bases between them. The CDR3 nucleotides are TGTGCCAGCAAGAAGAACTTTCGGTCCGGGGAGCTGTTTTTT. Residues: CASKKNFRSGELFF.

The rearrangement joins TRBV9 to TRBJ2-7; the D gene is possibly TRBD1 (6 bases). V lost 2 bases, J lost 2 bases, and 20 bases lay in between. Germline assignment: CDR1 SGDLS and CDR2 YYNGEE. The CDR3 has 17 residues. For the CDR3, the DNA is TGTGCCAGCAGCGTCCACGAAGAAGCGACAGGCCCCTACGAGCAGTACTTC. Translating it yields CASSVHEEATGPYEQYF.

Notes on this clone: One junction end disagrees with the germline gene, perhaps due to a read error. The V gene is TRBV7-7, the J gene TRBJ2-1; 10 bases align to TRBD2. The CDR3 runs to 15 residues. CDR1 SSHAT and CDR2 FNYEAQ come from the germline V gene (reference sequence). The CDR3 nucleotides are TGTGCTAGCAGCGCTGGGACTAGCGCATACAATGAGCAGTTCTTC. This codes for CASSAGTSAYNEQFF. The variable domain in full, completed from reference TRBV7-7 and TRBJ2-1, reads GAGVSQSPRYKVTKRGQDVTLRCDPISSHATLYWYQQALGQGPEFLTYFNYEAQPDKSGLPSDRFSAERPEGSISTLTIQRTEQRDSAMYRCASSAGTSAYNEQFFGPGTRLTVL.

The V call is TRBV14, the J call TRBJ2-2; D remains ambiguous. Trimming took 5 bases from V and 0 from J, leaving 10 bases between them. Per germline, CDR1 SGHDN and CDR2 FVKESK. The CDR3 consists of 15 residues. The CDR3: CASSKTEANTGELFF. The CDR3 nucleotides read TGTGCCAGCAGCAAGACTGAAGCGAACACCGGGGAGCTGTTTTTT.

The genes are TRBV28 and TRBJ1-1; tentative D call: TRBD1 (5 bases). The CDR3 totals 13 residues. Trimming removed 3 bases from V and 5 bases from J, with 10 bases in between. Germline V gives CDR1 MDHEN, CDR2 SYDVKM. CDR3 sequence reads: CASSFRVVTEAFF. The CDR3 region has the DNA TGTGCCAGCAGTTTCAGGGTGGTTACTGAAGCTTTCTTT.

V is TRBV9 and J is TRBJ1-5; D remains ambiguous. The CDR3 sequence is 15 residues long. CDR1 and CDR2 from the germline V gene are SGDLS and YYNGEE. V lost 4 bases, J lost 1 base, and 12 bases lay in between. CDR3 nucleotides: TGTGCCAGCAGCCCGACGGGGTCGAGCAATCAGCCCCAGCATTTT. Translation: CASSPTGSSNQPQHF.

The chain uses TRBV28 and TRBJ2-4, with 9 nucleotides matching TRBD1. CDR1 is MDHEN, CDR2 SYDVKM, per germline. After removal of 4 bases from V and 3 bases from J, the junction contained 4 bases not matched to a gene. The CDR3 is 15 amino acids. The CDR3 is CASSSGQGGKNIQYF. CDR3 nucleotide sequence: TGTGCCAGCAGTTCGGGACAGGGAGGCAAAAACATTCAGTACTTC.

This rearrangement joins TRBV18 to TRBJ2-2, with a possible D match to TRBD2 (5 bases). Germline lookup yields CDR1 KGHSH and CDR2 LQKENI. The CDR3 has 14 amino acids. V gave up 0 bases and J gave up 5 bases, with 7 bases separating them. In DNA form, the CDR3 reads TGTGCCAGCTCACCACCCGGGAAAACCGGGGAGCTGTTTTTT. It translates to CASSPPGKTGELFF.

Comment on this clone: The sample contains more than one DNA sequence encoding this CDR3. The chain employs TRBV3-1 (or the pseudogene TRBV3-2) and TRBJ1-5; D is undetermined. The CDR3 extends over 13 amino acids. The germline V and J ends were trimmed by 0 bases and 6 bases, with 6 bases remaining between them. CDR1 is LGHDT and CDR2 is YNNKEL in the germline V gene (reference sequence). The CDR3 region is CASSQDRGQPQHF. The CDR3 DNA follows: TGTGCCAGCAGCCAAGATCGCGGTCAGCCCCAGCATTTT.

The V and J genes are TRBV12-5 and TRBJ1-1; D possibly corresponds to TRBD1 (6 bases). This CDR3 has 14 amino acids. Germline V gene sequence: CDR1 LGHNT, CDR2 FRNRAP. Deletions cut 8 bases from V and 0 bases from J, with 13 bases between. For the CDR3, the DNA is TGTGCTAGTCGGACAGAGGGCTTGAACACTGAAGCTTTCTTT. The encoded protein is CASRTEGLNTEAFF.

The V gene is TRBV19, the J gene TRBJ2-7; 10 nucleotides match TRBD1. From germline, CDR1 is LNHDA and CDR2 SQIVND (reference sequence). The CDR3 loop spans 14 amino acids. The trim removed 5 bases at V and 0 bases at J, leaving 1 base unmatched. Here the CDR3 reads CASSRQGASYEQYF. The CDR3, as DNA: TGTGCCAGTAGTCGACAGGGGGCCTCCTACGAGCAGTACTTC.